The T cell receptor beta chain described here comes from a study of memory CD4+ T cells and cytomegalovirus serostatus. Overall study: Healthy Belgian adult donors included under ten CMV-positive and fewer than 25 CMV-negative people.

Profiling relied on immunoSEQ multiplex PCR, and the TCRdb table lists in-frame clones only, not all of them. The sample has 80,000 or so clones; 75% to 85% are singletons. The CDR3 is 14 amino acids. Germline assignment: CDR1 SGHRS and CDR2 YFSETQ. V lost 4 bases to trimming and J lost 5 bases, with 12 bases between them. The study, taken as a whole, reports: Each of some 67 CMV-associated TCRbeta sequences occurred in one to five individuals. The CMV-associated TCR signature appears largely within the CD4+ memory repertoire.

This clone showed up just a few times. As yet, its antigen is unknown. Single viable CD3+CD4+CD8-CD45RO+ cells were sorted as the memory CD4+ T cells. This chain joins TRBV5-1 and TRBJ1-4, with D tentatively TRBD1 (6 bases). The sequence was obtained from an adult in good health and CMV-seropositive. The sequencing input was memory CD4+ T cells from blood. The CDR3 is CASSPDSSNEKLFF. DNA of the CDR3: TGCGCCAGCAGCCCGGACAGCTCGAATGAAAAACTGTTTTTT.